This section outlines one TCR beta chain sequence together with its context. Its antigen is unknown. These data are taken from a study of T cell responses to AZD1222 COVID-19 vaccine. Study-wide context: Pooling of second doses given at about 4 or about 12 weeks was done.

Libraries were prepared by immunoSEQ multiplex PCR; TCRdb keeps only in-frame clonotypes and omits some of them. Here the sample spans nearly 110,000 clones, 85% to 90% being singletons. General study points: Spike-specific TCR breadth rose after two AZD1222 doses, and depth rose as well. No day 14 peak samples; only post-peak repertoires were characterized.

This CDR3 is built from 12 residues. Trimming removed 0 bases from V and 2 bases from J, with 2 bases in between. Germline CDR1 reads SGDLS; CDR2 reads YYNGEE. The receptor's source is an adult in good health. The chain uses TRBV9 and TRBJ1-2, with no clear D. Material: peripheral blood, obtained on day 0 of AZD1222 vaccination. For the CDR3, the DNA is TGTGCCAGCAGCGTAGGGAACTATGGCTACACCTTC. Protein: CASSVGNYGYTF.